The 21 T cell receptor beta chains listed next were all sequenced from one sample in a study of OX40 agonist ivuxolimab in advanced cancers. Clones were sequenced by immunoSEQ multiplex PCR, and TCRdb holds only the in-frame ones, with some missing. The table includes about 91,000 clones, approximately 84% detected once. Sequenced here: CD4+ or CD8+ T cells sorted from blood, sampled in a trial of the OX40 agonist ivuxolimab. The receptor set was obtained from an adult with an advanced solid tumor such as melanoma, head and neck, liver or kidney cancer.

The chain carries TRBV11-2 and TRBJ1-1; tentative D call: TRBD1 (6 bases). The CDR3 consists of 15 residues. CDR1 is SGHAT, CDR2 FQNNGV, per germline. V was shortened by 1 base and J by 0 bases, with 9 bases between the two germline ends. The CDR3 bases are TGTGCCAGCAGCTTAGTGGGGGCCTTGAACACTGAAGCTTTCTTT. The encoded protein is CASSLVGALNTEAFF.

The chain links TRBV5-1 to TRBJ2-3; TRBD1 or TRBD2 may be the D gene (5 bases each). The germline V gene has CDR1 SGHRS and CDR2 YFSETQ. The CDR3 sequence is 15 residues long. V dropped 1 base and J dropped 1 base, with 10 bases sitting between them. CDR3 residues: CASSLSPGRTDTQYF. CDR3 coding DNA: TGCGCCAGCAGCTTGTCTCCGGGGCGCACAGATACGCAGTATTTT.

V is TRBV21-1 and J is TRBJ1-2; the table names TRBD1, a call not compared with the DNA. TRBV21-1 is assigned pseudogene status. The CDR3 contains 13 residues. CDR3: CASRPGQGNGYTF. DNA of the CDR3: TGTGCCAGCAGGCCGGGACAGGGAAATGGCTACACCTTC.

This clone was observed a few times. This sequence joins TRBV7-9 and TRBJ1-1; D not resolved. The germline V gene has CDR1 SEHNR and CDR2 FQNEAQ (reference sequence). This CDR3 region has 13 residues. Trimming removed 7 bases at V and 2 bases at J, with 11 bases between. In DNA form, the CDR3 reads TGTGCCAGCACCCGCAACCTCAACACTGAAGCTTTCTTT. Protein sequence: CASTRNLNTEAFF.

The rearrangement joins TRBV28 to TRBJ2-3; 11 positions agree with TRBD2. Trimming cost V 6 bases and J 4 bases; bases outside gene matches: 9. The CDR3 is 16 residues long. CDR1 is MDHEN, CDR2 SYDVKM, per germline. The CDR3 coding sequence is TGTGCCAGCAGCCGTATACTAGCGGGAGAGGCAGATACGCAGTATTTT. This gives the protein CASSRILAGEADTQYF.

J is TRBJ2-5 and V is TRBV5-1; the match to TRBD2 covers 7 bases. The trim removed 4 bases at V and 2 bases at J, leaving 11 bases unmatched. The CDR3 runs to 16 residues. Germline CDR1 and CDR2: SGHRS and YFSETQ. The CDR3 coding sequence is TGCGCCAGCAGCCGATTGGGAGGGCCTGTACAAGAGACCCAGTACTTC. Its protein product is CASSRLGGPVQETQYF.

V gene TRBV7-9 combines with J gene TRBJ2-3, with 7 bases lining up with TRBD1. Trimming removed 5 bases from V and 6 bases from J; junction bases left unmatched: 11. The CDR3 is 15 residues long. Germline loops: CDR1 SEHNR, CDR2 FQNEAQ (reference sequence). CDR3 protein: CASSRTMTGPDTQYF. The CDR3 region has the DNA TGTGCCAGCAGCCGAACCATGACAGGGCCGGATACGCAGTATTTT.

The V call is TRBV18, the J call TRBJ2-2; no definite D call. This CDR3 is 13 amino acids long. CDR1 and CDR2 from the germline V gene are KGHSH and LQKENI. Between the trimmed V and J ends, which lost 2 bases and 7 bases, there was a span of 8 bases. The CDR3 coding sequence is TGTGCCAGCTCACCAGATCTCGGCGGGGAGCTGTTTTTT. Protein: CASSPDLGGELFF.

The chain recombines TRBV5-6 with TRBJ1-2; D perhaps matches TRBD1 (5 bases). Germline V gene sequence: CDR1 SGHDT, CDR2 YYEEEE. The CDR3 runs 13 residues. The V gene lost 4 bases and the J gene lost 5 bases, with 12 bases spanning the gap. In DNA, the CDR3 is TGTGCCAGCAGCCCTGACAGATCTTATGGCTACACCTTC. Translation: CASSPDRSYGYTF.

The J gene is TRBJ1-2, the V gene TRBV28; 8 bases align to TRBD1. V dropped 6 bases and J dropped 8; count of bases not matched to a gene: 8. Germline assignment: CDR1 MDHEN and CDR2 SYDVKM. This CDR3 has 13 residues. CDR3 amino acids: CASSQGARDGYTF. CDR3 sequence (DNA): TGTGCCAGCAGCCAGGGGGCGCGAGACGGCTACACCTTC.

The rearrangement joins TRBV6-1 to TRBJ2-4, with 7 positions matching TRBD2. Unmatched junction bases numbered 7, after V lost 8 bases and J lost 0 bases. Per germline, CDR1 MNHNS and CDR2 SASEGT. There are 15 residues in the CDR3. The CDR3 nucleotides are TGTGCCAGCGAGCGGGGTCTAGTAGCCAAAAACATTCAGTACTTC. This gives the protein CASERGLVAKNIQYF.

V gene TRBV27 combines with J gene TRBJ2-2; the D gene is possibly TRBD1 (5 bases). CDR3 length equals 14 residues. Germline-derived CDR1 and CDR2 are MNHEY and SMNVEV (reference sequence). With 2 bases removed from V and 5 bases from J, the gap between germline ends came to 9 bases. CDR3 coding DNA: TGTGCCAGCAGTTTAATTAGGGGAACCGGGGAGCTGTTTTTT. This encodes CASSLIRGTGELFF.

V and J are TRBV9 and TRBJ1-5; TRBD1 might be the D (5 bases). The germline V gene has CDR1 SGDLS and CDR2 YYNGEE. This CDR3 contains 13 residues. V lost 4 bases to trimming and J lost 4 bases, with 9 bases between them. The CDR3 spells CASSPGGNQPQHF. As DNA, the CDR3 is TGTGCCAGCAGCCCGGGGGGGAATCAGCCCCAGCATTTT.

This rearrangement joins TRBV29-1 to TRBJ1-5, with TRBD1 matching 10 bases. The junction had 6 bases not matched to a gene; V was cut back by 5 bases and J by 5 bases. This CDR3 contains 14 residues. The germline gives CDR1 SQVTM, CDR2 ANQGSEA. CDR3 coding DNA: TGCAGCGTTACGACAGGGGGCTGGGATCAGCCCCAGCATTTT. Its translation: CSVTTGGWDQPQHF.

This chain links TRBV6-5 with TRBJ1-4; D ambiguous. CDR3 length: 14 residues. Trimming left V 0 bases short and J 5 bases short, with 7 bases between. CDR1 and CDR2 from the germline V gene are MNHEY and SVGAGI. DNA for the CDR3: TGTGCCAGCAGTTACTCGGGTGGAAATGAAAAACTGTTTTTT. It specifies CASSYSGGNEKLFF.

This sequence joins TRBV19 and TRBJ1-1; D not resolved. The germline gives CDR1 LNHDA, CDR2 SQIVND (reference sequence). The CDR3 sequence is 14 residues long. Trimming shortened V by 4 bases and J by 4 bases, and 13 bases separated the two germline ends. CDR3 protein: CASSTERGRTEAFF. DNA for the CDR3: TGTGCCAGTAGTACAGAACGAGGGCGCACTGAAGCTTTCTTT.

V gene TRBV14 combines with J gene TRBJ2-6, with 10 bases identical to TRBD2. With V trimmed by 2 bases and J by 3 bases, 25 bases remained unmatched. This CDR3 comprises 24 residues. In germline, CDR1 is SGHDN, CDR2 FVKESK. CDR3 sequence reads: CASSQIKGKPGTSALWGGANVLTF. DNA for the CDR3: TGTGCCAGCAGCCAAATAAAGGGGAAGCCCGGGACTAGCGCTCTCTGGGGTGGGGCCAACGTCCTGACTTTC. The full variable domain, with the rest looked up from reference TRBV14 and TRBJ2-6, is EAGVTQFPSHSVIEKGQTVTLRCDPISGHDNLYWYRRVMGKEIKFLLHFVKESKQDESGMPNNRFLAERTGGTYSTLKVQPAELEDSGVYFCASSQIKGKPGTSALWGGANVLTFGAGSRLTVL.

CDR3 in DNA: TGTGCCAGCAGTGACGGTCCCACCTACGAGCAGTACTTC. Translated, it gives CASSDGPTYEQYF. This chain uses TRBV6-6 with TRBJ2-7; D unresolved. The germline CDR1 and CDR2 sequences are MNHNY and SVGAGI (reference sequence). V dropped 5 bases and J dropped 2 bases, with 10 bases sitting between them. This CDR3 comprises 13 residues.

This CDR3 is CASSPRSHGELFF. The DNA for the CDR3 is TGTGCCAGCAGTCCGCGATCCCACGGGGAGCTGTTTTTT. The chain is built from TRBV6-7 and TRBJ2-2, with unresolved D. TRBV6-7 is an open reading frame whose function is uncertain. This CDR3 region has 13 residues. V was shortened by 5 bases and J by 7 bases, with 11 bases between the two germline ends.

DNA for the CDR3: TGTGCCAGCAGTTACTCACGGCCTGGGGATACAGATACGCAGTATTTT. Protein: CASSYSRPGDTDTQYF. The chain uses TRBV6-6 and TRBJ2-3; D is ambiguous. Trimming removed 0 bases at V and 3 bases at J, with 13 bases between. The CDR3 spans 16 residues. Germline CDR1 reads MNHNY; CDR2 reads SVGAGI (reference sequence).

This clone is a singleton in its sample. V gene TRBV5-1 combines with J gene TRBJ2-3; tentatively, D is TRBD1 (6 bases). Trimming left V 0 bases short and J 1 base short, with 9 bases between. The CDR3 is 15 amino acids. From germline, CDR1 is SGHRS and CDR2 YFSETQ. CDR3 protein: CASSLAGVGTDTQYF. DNA for the CDR3: TGCGCCAGCAGCTTGGCAGGGGTGGGCACAGATACGCAGTATTTT.